The 19 T cell receptor beta chains reported below all come from one sample, sequenced in a study of blood T cell repertoires in COVID-19. The table came from immunoSEQ multiplex PCR; TCRdb's copy has only in-frame clones and leaves some out. The sample carries around 140,000 clones, approximately 91% recorded once. Sequencing used peripheral blood. These receptors all stem from a man aged 70 or older with acute or convalescent COVID-19.

The rearrangement links TRBV7-2 to TRBJ2-1; 7 bases agree with TRBD2. With 0 bases clipped from V and 5 bases from J, the junction kept 13 bases outside the gene matches. The CDR3 is made up of 18 amino acids. Looked up from germline, CDR1 is SGHTA and CDR2 is FQGNSA. For the CDR3, the DNA is TGTGCCAGCAGCTTAGCCGGGACTACTGCAAGGGGTAACAATGAGCAGTTCTTC. Encoded protein: CASSLAGTTARGNNEQFF.

This chain uses TRBV30 with TRBJ1-2; no clear D. With 0 bases removed from V and 4 bases from J, the gap between germline ends came to 6 bases. Per the germline V gene, CDR1 is GTSNPN and CDR2 is SVGIG (reference sequence). There are 12 residues in the CDR3. The CDR3 bases are TGTGCCTGGAGTGTACAGCCCTATGGCTACACCTTC. This codes for CAWSVQPYGYTF.

This clone appeared a single time. The rearrangement joins TRBV2 to TRBJ1-2; D may be TRBD1 (6 bases). The ends were cut back, 3 bases at V and 5 bases at J, with 10 bases in the middle. There are 13 residues in the CDR3. Germline lookup yields CDR1 SNHLY and CDR2 FYNNEI. The CDR3 bases are TGTGCCAGCAGTGATGGGCAGGGGTATGGCTACACCTTC. Its translation: CASSDGQGYGYTF.

This chain connects TRBV19 to TRBJ1-5; D might be TRBD1 (5 bases). The V gene's germline CDR1 is LNHDA and CDR2 SQIVND (reference sequence). With 5 bases removed from V and 3 bases from J, the gap between germline ends came to 17 bases. The CDR3 contains 16 residues. The CDR3 region is CASSPQDGLINQPQHF. The CDR3 nucleotides are TGTGCCAGTAGTCCACAGGACGGGCTGATCAATCAGCCCCAGCATTTT.

The table lists this clone with a count of one. V gene TRBV6-6 combines with J gene TRBJ2-3; D is possibly TRBD1 (5 bases). The length of the CDR3 is 14 residues. The V gene lost 6 bases and the J gene lost 2 bases, with 12 bases spanning the gap. Germline CDR1 is MNHNY and CDR2 is SVGAGI (reference sequence). In nucleotides, the CDR3 is TGTGCCAGCAGATCCAAAGGGGCCACAGATACGCAGTATTTT. Encoded protein: CASRSKGATDTQYF.

The V call is TRBV30, the J call TRBJ2-7, with 11 bases fitting TRBD1. J lost 2 bases, V lost 4 bases, and 4 bases had no gene match. The CDR3 is 14 residues long. CDR1 and CDR2 from the germline V gene are GTSNPN and SVGIG (reference sequence). CDR3 sequence (DNA): TGTGCCTGGAAGGGACAGGGGGTAACCTACGAGCAGTACTTC. Translated: CAWKGQGVTYEQYF.

The rearrangement joins TRBV28 to TRBJ1-6; D gene uncertain. Germline V gene lookup returns CDR1 MDHEN and CDR2 SYDVKM. V lost 7 bases, J lost 10 bases, and 11 bases lay in between. The CDR3 length is 12 residues. CDR3 in amino acids: CASITPGSPLHF. Here the CDR3 DNA reads TGTGCCAGCATCACCCCGGGATCACCCCTCCACTTT.

The chain combines TRBV12-5 with TRBJ2-1; TRBD2 aligns across 7 bases. J was trimmed by 0 bases and V by 1 base; bases with no gene match: 3. Germline V lookup: CDR1 LGHNT, CDR2 FRNRAP. This CDR3 spans 16 amino acids. CDR3 bases: TGTGCTAGTGGTTTGGGACTAGCCTTCTCCTACAATGAGCAGTTCTTC. It codes for CASGLGLAFSYNEQFF.

The chain links TRBV2 to TRBJ2-7; 7 nucleotides agree with TRBD2. Trimming cost V 3 bases and J 0 bases; bases outside gene matches: 5. This CDR3 region has 15 residues. Germline V lookup: CDR1 SNHLY, CDR2 FYNNEI. The CDR3 nucleotides read TGTGCCAGCAGTGATCGGGGGGTCCTCTCCTACGAGCAGTACTTC. Encoded protein: CASSDRGVLSYEQYF.

The chain joins TRBV7-8 to TRBJ2-7; the match to TRBD1 covers 8 bases. J lost 6 bases, V lost 5 bases, and 9 bases had no gene match. The CDR3 totals 14 residues. Germline assignment: CDR1 SGHVS and CDR2 FQNEAQ. The DNA for the CDR3 is TGTGCCAGCAGCAGAGGACAGGGAAGTGGCGAGCAGTACTTC. It translates to CASSRGQGSGEQYF.

This chain uses TRBV9 with TRBJ2-3, with 9 nucleotides matching TRBD2. Germline CDR1 reads SGDLS; CDR2 reads YYNGEE. The CDR3 is made up of 17 amino acids. V trimming: 0 bases; J trimming: 5 bases; junction bases outside the gene matches: 10. CDR3 sequence: CASSVGVGLANGDTQYF. The DNA for the CDR3 is TGTGCCAGCAGCGTAGGGGTAGGACTAGCGAATGGAGATACGCAGTATTTT.

The chain joins TRBV30 to TRBJ1-1; D might be TRBD1 (5 bases). CDR3 length: 12 residues. V was trimmed by 8 bases and J by 1 base, leaving 11 bases between them. The germline V gene encodes CDR1 GTSNPN and CDR2 SVGIG (reference sequence). CDR3 nucleotide sequence: TGTGCCGGGGGGAGGAGGAACACTGAAGCTTTCTTT. This translates into CAGGRRNTEAFF.

The genes are TRBV12-3 or TRBV12-4 and TRBJ1-1; D ambiguous. Trimming took 2 bases from V and 1 from J, leaving 5 bases between them. This CDR3 has 13 residues. The CDR3 nucleotides read TGTGCCAGCAGTTTAACTCGGAACACTGAAGCTTTCTTT. It encodes CASSLTRNTEAFF.

Comment on this clone: This sample includes further DNA sequences coding for the same CDR3. In DNA, the CDR3 is TGTGCCAGCAGTTTAGCCGGTAATCAGCCCCAGCATTTT. Its protein product is CASSLAGNQPQHF. The V call is TRBV12-3 or TRBV12-4, the J call TRBJ1-5; no firm D call. Trimming left V 0 bases short and J 4 bases short, with 4 bases between. The CDR3 spans 13 residues.

The chain is built from TRBV5-1 and TRBJ1-2; the D gene is possibly TRBD1 (6 bases). The V gene's germline CDR1 is SGHRS and CDR2 YFSETQ. The ends were cut back, 4 bases at V and 4 bases at J, with 17 bases in the middle. This CDR3 is built from 15 residues. The CDR3 nucleotides are TGCGCCAGCAGCCCAAGGTTCACAGGGCTCTATGGCTACACCTTC. Amino acid sequence: CASSPRFTGLYGYTF.

The chain uses TRBV3-1 (or the pseudogene TRBV3-2) and TRBJ2-1; 11 nucleotides agree with TRBD2. The ends lost 5 bases at V and 5 bases at J; junction bases unmatched: 8. The germline V gene has CDR1 LGHDT and CDR2 YNNKEL (reference sequence). This CDR3 contains 16 residues. CDR3 region: CASSTISGGADNEQFF. Here the CDR3 DNA reads TGTGCCAGCAGCACTATTAGCGGGGGGGCCGACAATGAGCAGTTCTTC.

The chain couples TRBV24-1 to TRBJ2-1; TRBD2 matches 10 bases. The ends lost 5 bases at V and 8 bases at J; junction bases unmatched: 14. Germline lookup yields CDR1 KGHDR and CDR2 SFDVKD. The CDR3 is 17 amino acids. The CDR3 coding sequence is TGTGCCACCAGTGGGCTGACTAGCGGGTTTTCCATGCATGAGCAGTTCTTC. This translates into CATSGLTSGFSMHEQFF.

The chain has TRBV10-3 and TRBJ2-5; 7 bases match TRBD1. The CDR3 consists of 16 residues. V shed 2 bases and J 5 bases; nucleotides not matched to a gene: 11. Germline V lookup: CDR1 ENHRY, CDR2 SYGVKD. The CDR3 coding sequence is TGTGCCATCAGTGAGCGGACAGGTCTCCCGCGGGAGACCCAGTACTTC. Encoded protein: CAISERTGLPRETQYF.

This rearrangement joins TRBV15 to TRBJ2-7; D remains ambiguous. The V gene lost 0 bases and the J gene lost 2 bases, with 11 bases spanning the gap. Germline CDR1 reads LNHNV; CDR2 reads YYDKDF (reference sequence). CDR3 length: 15 amino acids. The CDR3: CATSREAEAPYEQYF. The CDR3 nucleotides read TGTGCCACCAGCAGAGAGGCAGAGGCCCCCTACGAGCAGTACTTC.